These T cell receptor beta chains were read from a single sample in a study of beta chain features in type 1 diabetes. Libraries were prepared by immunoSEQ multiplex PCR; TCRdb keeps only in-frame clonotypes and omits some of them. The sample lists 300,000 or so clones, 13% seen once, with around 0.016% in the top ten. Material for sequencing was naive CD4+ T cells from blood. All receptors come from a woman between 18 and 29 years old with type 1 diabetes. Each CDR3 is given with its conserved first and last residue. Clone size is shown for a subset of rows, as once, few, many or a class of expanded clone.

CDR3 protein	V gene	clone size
CASSFGQGRETQYF	TRBV11-2	few
CASSPGRDNYGYTF	TRBV18	-
CASSLSGNTEAFF	TRBV7-9	-
CASSRFPPGVNTEAFF	TRBV18	-
CASSFGDTQYF	TRBV6-1	few
CASVGTSGIDEQFF	TRBV25-1	-
CASSSVPGTGVGARTEAFF	TRBV27	-
CASRPGQGLMNTEAFF	TRBV5-1	once
CASSLRASGTSYNEQFF	TRBV5-1	few
CASTVDTNYGYTF	TRBV6-6	-
CASSQGQGYGYTF	TRBV5-1	-
CASSPRRAGPPTEQFF	TRBV7-8	few
CASSGGQPGETQYF	TRBV2	few
CASSPTYQETQYF	TRBV18	few
CASRVEENTEAFF	TRBV18	-
CASVRISSYNEQFF	TRBV2	-
CASSLPPVGYTF	TRBV28	-
CASSFGKEQYF	TRBV5-5	few
CASSLNSGRRNEQFF	TRBV5-4	-
CASTLIAGELFF	TRBV28	few
CASSYSGRNSNQPQHF	TRBV6-6	-
CASTFGGGGTDTQYF	TRBV7-2	few
CASRGGSSGANVLTF	TRBV6-1	few